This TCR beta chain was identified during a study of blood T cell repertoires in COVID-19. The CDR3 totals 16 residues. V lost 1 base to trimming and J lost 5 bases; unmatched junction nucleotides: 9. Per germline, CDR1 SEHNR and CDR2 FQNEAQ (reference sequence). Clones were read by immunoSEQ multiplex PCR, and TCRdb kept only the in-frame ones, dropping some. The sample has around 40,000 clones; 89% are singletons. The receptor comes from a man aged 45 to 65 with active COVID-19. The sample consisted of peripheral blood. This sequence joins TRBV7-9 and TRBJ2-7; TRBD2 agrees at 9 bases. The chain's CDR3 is CASSLEYAGGRDEQYF. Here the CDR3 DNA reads TGTGCCAGCAGCTTAGAATATGCGGGAGGGAGGGACGAGCAGTACTTC.